The clone carrying this TCR beta chain was counted a few times. Its specificity is unknown. The culture ran for 10 days, and then CD4+ T cells were isolated. Per germline, CDR1 SGHRS and CDR2 YFSETQ. CDR3 size: 14 residues. Trimming at V came to 4 bases and at J to 5 bases, leaving 8 bases not matched to a gene. This sample stems from a study of vaccination effects on CD4 cells after COVID-19. Sequencing used immunoSEQ multiplex PCR; TCRdb keeps in-frame clones, though not all of them. Among 31,000 or so clones listed, approximately 63% were seen once. This specimen consisted of CD4+ T cells from PBMCs cultured without peptide, obtained before COVID-19 vaccination. This sequence originates from a human donor who received a COVID-19 vaccine. The V gene is TRBV5-1, the J gene TRBJ1-2, with 7 bases identical to TRBD1. The DNA for the CDR3 is TGCGCCAGCAGCGAGGAGGGGGCTCGATATGGCTACACCTTC. Translating gives CASSEEGARYGYTF. The complete variable domain, with remaining parts taken from reference TRBV5-1 and TRBJ1-2, reads KAGVTQTPRYLIKTRGQQVTLSCSPISGHRSVSWYQQTPGQGLQFLFEYFSETQRNKGNFPGRFSGRQFSNSRSEMNVSTLELGDSALYLCASSEEGARYGYTFGSGTRLTVV.